This T cell receptor beta chain was sequenced in a study of technical replicates of blood from several donors. The assay was immunoSEQ multiplex PCR, and TCRdb's table has in-frame clones only and misses some. The table includes some 87,000 clones, around nine tenths detected once. The junction had 9 bases not matched to a gene; V was cut back by 5 bases and J by 3 bases. Germline V gene data show CDR1 as LGHNT and CDR2 as FRNRAP. CDR3 length: 16 amino acids. The source is a human donor in good health. The chain uses TRBV12-5 and TRBJ2-3; 9 bases are a match to TRBD1. Source material: T cells isolated from PBMCs. The CDR3 loop is CASGLGQGFDTDTQYF. The DNA of the CDR3 is TGTGCTAGTGGTCTAGGACAGGGGTTCGATACAGATACGCAGTATTTT.